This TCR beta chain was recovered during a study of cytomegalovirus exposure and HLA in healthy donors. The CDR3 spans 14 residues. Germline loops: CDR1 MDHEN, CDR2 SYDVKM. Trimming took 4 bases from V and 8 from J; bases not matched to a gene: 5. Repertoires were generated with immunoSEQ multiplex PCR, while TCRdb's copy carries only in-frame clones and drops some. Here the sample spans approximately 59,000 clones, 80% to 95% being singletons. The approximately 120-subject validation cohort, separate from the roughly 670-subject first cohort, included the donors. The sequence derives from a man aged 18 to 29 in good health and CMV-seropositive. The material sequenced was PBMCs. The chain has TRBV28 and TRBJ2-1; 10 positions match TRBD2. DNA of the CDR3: TGTGCCAGCAGTTCTCCGGGACTAGCGTATGAGCAGTTCTTC. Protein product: CASSSPGLAYEQFF.